Listed here are 11 T cell receptor beta chains from one sample, sequenced in a study of T cell responses to AZD1222 COVID-19 vaccine. Measured with immunoSEQ multiplex PCR; TCRdb has only the in-frame clones, and not every one. The sample has roughly 49,000 clones; around 90% are singletons. The source was peripheral blood, collected 28 days after the second AZD1222 dose. The source is an adult who received the AZD1222 COVID-19 vaccine.

Note on this clone: A junction boundary mismatches the germline segment, possibly from a read error. This chain connects TRBV19 to TRBJ1-5, with TRBD1 identical over 8 bases. Germline CDR1 reads LNHDA; CDR2 reads SQIVND (reference sequence). CDR3 length: 12 amino acids. The CDR3 spells CASSIDGTGPSF. The CDR3 region has the DNA TGTGCCAGTAGTATAGATGGGACAGGTCCCTCATTT.

The rearrangement uses TRBV6-5 and TRBJ2-7; D might be TRBD2 (5 bases). V lost 6 bases and J lost 2, with 17 bases in between. Germline V lookup: CDR1 MNHEY, CDR2 SVGAGI. The CDR3 is made up of 15 amino acids. As DNA, the CDR3 is TGTGCCAGCAGCCCCCGGGCGGGTAACACCTACGAGCAGTACTTC. It codes for CASSPRAGNTYEQYF.

The chain joins TRBV3-1 (or the pseudogene TRBV3-2) to TRBJ2-3; 9 positions agree with TRBD2. This CDR3 region has 16 residues. V shed 4 bases, J shed 2 bases, and the junction held 7 bases outside the gene matches. The germline CDR1 and CDR2 sequences are LGHDT and YNNKEL (reference sequence). The DNA for the CDR3 is TGTGCCAGCAGCCTTAAGGGCGGGAGGGCCACAGATACGCAGTATTTT. Protein sequence: CASSLKGGRATDTQYF.

The chain is built from TRBV6-5 and TRBJ1-5; D unclear. Germline CDR1 and CDR2: MNHEY and SVGAGI. The length of the CDR3 is 15 residues. Between the trimmed V and J ends, which lost 5 bases and 0 bases, there was a span of 11 bases. The CDR3 reads CASSPYAYSNQPQHF. In nucleotides, the CDR3 is TGTGCCAGCAGTCCGTATGCCTATAGCAATCAGCCCCAGCATTTT.

The chain uses TRBV2 and TRBJ2-7; no reliable D call. The length of the CDR3 is 13 residues. Germline V lookup: CDR1 SNHLY, CDR2 FYNNEI. V lost 4 bases to trimming and J lost 7 bases, with 14 bases between them. The CDR3 DNA reads as TGTGCCAGCAGTGCGGTGCTCGCGGTGGAGCAGTACTTC. This translates into CASSAVLAVEQYF.

This clone was counted between two and nine times. The rearrangement links TRBV5-6 to TRBJ1-2, with 7 bases fitting TRBD1. CDR3 length: 14 amino acids. Germline V gives CDR1 SGHDT, CDR2 YYEEEE. V trimming: 3 bases; J trimming: 0 bases; junction bases outside the gene matches: 2. The CDR3 here is CASSSGTANYGYTF. In DNA, the CDR3 is TGTGCCAGCAGCTCGGGGACAGCTAACTATGGCTACACCTTC.

The chain employs TRBV7-3 and TRBJ2-7, with D maybe TRBD1 (5 bases). Per the germline V gene, CDR1 is SGHTA and CDR2 is FQGTGA. V lost 4 bases and J lost 5, with 21 bases in between. This CDR3 is built from 16 residues. This CDR3 is CASSSYVERGTNEQYF. The CDR3 DNA follows: TGTGCCAGCAGCTCCTATGTCGAAAGGGGAACCAACGAGCAGTACTTC.

V is TRBV7-2 and J is TRBJ2-3; 14 bases align to TRBD2. The junction had 9 bases not matched to a gene; V was cut back by 1 base and J by 6 bases. Germline V gene sequence: CDR1 SGHTA, CDR2 FQGNSA. CDR3 length: 18 residues. CDR3 DNA sequence: TGTGCCAGCAGCTTAGTAAGGACTAGCGGGGGGCACAGGGATACGCAGTATTTT. It yields the protein CASSLVRTSGGHRDTQYF.

DNA of the CDR3: TGTGCCAGCAGTTCCCACAGGGTCTATGGCTACACCTTC. Its protein product is CASSSHRVYGYTF. The rearrangement joins TRBV28 to TRBJ1-2; D might be TRBD1 (6 bases). Germline V gene sequence: CDR1 MDHEN, CDR2 SYDVKM. This CDR3 region has 13 residues. Trimming took 4 bases from V and 4 from J, leaving 10 bases between them.

Of note for this clone: As the CDR3 is not closed by the conserved phenylalanine or tryptophan, this likely results from a read error. It is unclear where the CDR3 begins or ends on the DNA, so no DNA is shown, and the CDR3 is as TCRdb lists it. CDR3 in amino acids: CASSEAKRAAS. The genes are TRBV2 and TRBJ2-7; the table gives TRBD2 as D, unverified against the DNA. Germline CDR1 reads SNHLY; CDR2 reads FYNNEI. The CDR3 is 11 residues long, counting both termini.

The chain combines TRBV28 with TRBJ2-7, with TRBD1 matching 8 bases. V gave up 5 bases and J gave up 1 base; unmatched junction bases: 4. The CDR3 runs 14 residues. Germline V CDR1 and CDR2: MDHEN, SYDVKM. CDR3 sequence: CASSRTGTSYEQYF. For the CDR3, the DNA is TGTGCCAGCAGTCGGACAGGGACTTCCTACGAGCAGTACTTC. Filled out from reference TRBV28 and TRBJ2-7, the complete variable domain reads DVKVTQSSRYLVKRTGEKVFLECVQDMDHENMFWYRQDPGLGLRLIYFSYDVKMKEKGDIPEGYSVSREKKERFSLILESASTNQTSMYLCASSRTGTSYEQYFGPGTRLTVT.